Presented here are 30 T cell receptor beta chains from one specimen sequenced in a study of spatial heterogeneity in lung cancer. In TCRdb, the 5' RACE reads were re-called with MiXCR into one record per CDR3 protein. The data contain approximately 90,000 distinct CDR3 sequences, around 8.6% of them seen just once; the ten biggest clones take up 6.9%. Noted time point: sample taken at primary tumor resection. Unsorted tumor, nontumor lung tissue or cryopreserved PBMC supplied the whole RNA. Sequencing used PBMCs, obtained at surgery. The receptors stem from a male donor with early-stage non-small cell lung cancer.

There are many counts of this clonotype. The chain recombines TRBV4-2 with TRBJ2-7; D gene uncertain. The CDR3 is 15 amino acids. Germline assignment: CDR1 LGHNA and CDR2 YNFKEQ. Trimming cost V 0 bases and J 9 bases, with 18 bases left between them. The CDR3 spells CASSQETSQPLAQYF. Here the CDR3 DNA reads TGTGCCAGCAGCCAAGAAACCAGCCAGCCCCTCGCGCAGTACTTC.

The rearrangement links TRBV18 to TRBJ2-2; D gene ambiguous. In germline, CDR1 is KGHSH, CDR2 LQKENI. V was clipped by 4 bases and J by 3 bases, with 6 bases between them. This CDR3 has 13 amino acids. The CDR3 sequence is CASSREYTGELFF. CDR3 in DNA: TGTGCCAGCTCACGGGAATACACCGGGGAGCTGTTTTTT.

The chain carries TRBV7-2 and TRBJ2-1, with 8 bases matching TRBD2. Germline CDR1 reads SGHTA; CDR2 reads FQGNSA. V lost 3 bases, J lost 0 bases, and 4 bases stayed unmatched. This CDR3 spans 16 amino acids. CDR3 nucleotide sequence: TGTGCCAGCAGCTTCGGCGGGGGGTCCTCCTACAATGAGCAGTTCTTC. Its protein is CASSFGGGSSYNEQFF.

The table lists this clonotype with many counts. This rearrangement joins TRBV18 to TRBJ2-5, with TRBD1 identical over 8 bases. Trimming cost V 6 bases and J 1 base; bases outside gene matches: 10. CDR3 length: 16 residues. Germline CDR1 KGHSH, CDR2 LQKENI. This CDR3 reads CASSPTLDRVQETQYF. The CDR3 DNA follows: TGTGCCAGCTCCCCTACCCTGGACAGGGTCCAAGAGACCCAGTACTTC.

This clonotype occurred many times. The chain combines TRBV2 with TRBJ1-5, with a possible D match to TRBD1 (6 bases). CDR3 length: 17 amino acids. The germline V gene has CDR1 SNHLY and CDR2 FYNNEI. Trimming took off 4 bases at V and 3 bases at J, with 19 bases between the two ends. In DNA form, the CDR3 reads TGTGCCAGCAGTGGGCCCCTCGACAGGCTCACCAATCAGCCCCAGCATTTT. This sequence encodes CASSGPLDRLTNQPQHF. The variable domain in full, with the rest retrieved from reference TRBV2 and TRBJ1-5, is EPEVTQTPSHQVTQMGQEVILRCVPISNHLYFYWYRQILGQKVEFLVSFYNNEISEKSEIFDDQFSVERPDGSNFTLKIRSTKLEDSAMYFCASSGPLDRLTNQPQHFGDGTRLSIL.

This clonotype was seen ten or more times. The chain uses TRBV20-1 and TRBJ1-1; unclear D gene. The V and J ends lost 2 bases and 0 bases respectively, with 13 bases between them. The CDR3 length is 15 residues. The germline gives CDR1 DFQATT, CDR2 SNEGSKA (reference sequence). DNA for the CDR3: TGCAGTGCTAGAACAGTCTATGGTTTGAACACTGAAGCTTTCTTT. This codes for CSARTVYGLNTEAFF.

The chain carries TRBV27 and TRBJ2-7, with D unresolved. Trimming shortened V by 3 bases and J by 2 bases, and 8 bases separated the two germline ends. CDR1 MNHEY and CDR2 SMNVEV come from the germline V gene (reference sequence). There are 13 residues in the CDR3. The CDR3 coding sequence is TGTGCCAGCAGTTTCCGCATTGCCTACGAGCAGTACTTC. Residues: CASSFRIAYEQYF.

In this sample, this clonotype turned up a few times. This chain links TRBV5-6 with TRBJ2-7; possible D gene TRBD1, 6 bases. The CDR3 consists of 12 residues. The germline V gene encodes CDR1 SGHDT and CDR2 YYEEEE. Trimming shortened V by 1 base and J by 5 bases, and 7 bases separated the two germline ends. The CDR3 bases are TGTGCCAGCAGCTTGAACAGGGACGAGCAGTACTTC. Translating gives CASSLNRDEQYF. The full variable domain, its missing parts supplied by reference TRBV5-6 and TRBJ2-7, is DAGVTQSPTHLIKTRGQQVTLRCSPKSGHDTVSWYQQALGQGPQFIFQYYEEEERQRGNFPDRFSGHQFPNYSSELNVNALLLGDSALYLCASSLNRDEQYFGPGTRLTVT.

Many counts were recorded for this clonotype. The V call is TRBV7-9, the J call TRBJ1-2; maybe TRBD1 (5 bases). The CDR3 length is 16 residues. Trimming left V 5 bases short and J 4 bases short, with 20 bases between. CDR1 is SEHNR and CDR2 is FQNEAQ in the germline V gene (reference sequence). The DNA of the CDR3 is TGTGCCAGCAGCCCCGACAGCGCTCTATATCTCTATGGCTACACCTTC. Translation gives CASSPDSALYLYGYTF.

This clonotype was seen a handful of times. V usage is TRBV28 and J usage is TRBJ2-3; tentative D call: TRBD1 (6 bases). Between the trimmed V and J ends, which lost 4 bases and 2 bases, there was a span of 19 bases. The CDR3 totals 17 residues. Per germline, CDR1 MDHEN and CDR2 SYDVKM. This CDR3 is CASSYTPTGTLTDTQYF. CDR3 sequence (DNA): TGTGCCAGCAGTTACACCCCCACAGGGACCCTCACAGATACGCAGTATTTT.

The chain uses TRBV12-3 or TRBV12-4 and TRBJ1-2; TRBD1 matches 7 bases. The CDR3 is 12 residues long. The V gene end was trimmed by 2 bases and the J gene end by 12 bases; junction bases not matched to a gene: 6. The CDR3 coding sequence is TGTGCCAGCAGTTTAAAGGGGGCGAGCAACACCTTC. It is translated as CASSLKGASNTF.

The genes are TRBV3-1 and TRBJ2-7, with 11 bases lining up with TRBD2. This CDR3 has 16 residues. V shed 5 bases and J 3 bases; nucleotides not matched to a gene: 9. The germline gives CDR1 LGHDT, CDR2 YNNKEL (reference sequence). CDR3 bases: TGTGCCAGCAGCAACCGCCGGACTAGCGGGTTCTACGAGCAGTACTTC. Translation gives CASSNRRTSGFYEQYF.

This clonotype has more than one count but fewer than ten. V and J are TRBV4-2 and TRBJ2-1; D gene uncertain. This CDR3 comprises 16 residues. V shed 3 bases and J shed 0 bases, with 12 bases lying between them. The germline V gene has CDR1 LGHNA and CDR2 YNFKEQ. The DNA of the CDR3 is TGTGCCAGCAGCCATTCTGGCGGCAGCTCCTACAATGAGCAGTTCTTC. Protein: CASSHSGGSSYNEQFF.

This clonotype was found many times. V usage is TRBV5-4 and J usage is TRBJ1-2, with a weak D call TRBD1 (6 bases). The V end lost 0 bases, the J end lost 6 bases, and 9 bases lay between the germline ends. The CDR3 length is 13 residues. Germline V gives CDR1 SGHNT, CDR2 YYREEE (reference sequence). Here the CDR3 DNA reads TGTGCCAGCAGCTTGGGACAGGACCATGGCTACACCTTC. It yields the protein CASSLGQDHGYTF.

J is TRBJ2-7 and V is TRBV5-1; D is uncertain. Trimming left V 0 bases short and J 6 bases short, with 10 bases between. Germline values: CDR1 SGHRS, CDR2 YFSETQ. The CDR3 contains 13 residues. In DNA form, the CDR3 reads TGCGCCAGCAGCTTGGACTATTCGGGCGAGCAGTACTTC. Its translation: CASSLDYSGEQYF.

This clonotype showed up many times. V gene TRBV6-1 combines with J gene TRBJ2-1, with unresolved D. This CDR3 has 14 residues. Trimming left V 3 bases short and J 4 bases short, with 10 bases between. Germline V lookup: CDR1 MNHNS, CDR2 SASEGT. The CDR3: CASSDPGSYNEQFF. The CDR3 coding sequence is TGTGCCAGCAGTGACCCGGGCAGTTACAATGAGCAGTTCTTC.

This chain uses TRBV6-2 or TRBV6-3 with TRBJ1-5; no reliable D call. The V end lost 6 bases, the J end lost 11 bases, and 14 bases lay between the germline ends. The CDR3 consists of 12 residues. Germline CDR1 is MNHEY and CDR2 is SVGEGT. CDR3: CASSSWAGAQHF. CDR3 sequence (DNA): TGTGCCAGCAGCTCCTGGGCCGGGGCCCAGCATTTT.

On this clonotype itself: Its ends do not fully match the called genes, so a read error is possible. The chain uses TRBV20-1 and TRBJ1-1; D not resolved. This CDR3 contains 13 residues. Germline lookup yields CDR1 DFQATT and CDR2 SNEGSKA (reference sequence). The CDR3 sequence: CSARGVRNTEPFF. Written as DNA, the CDR3 is TGCAGTGCTAGAGGGGTCAGGAACACTGAACCTTTCTTT.

The chain has TRBV5-4 and TRBJ2-6, with D unresolved. CDR1 and CDR2 from the germline V gene are SGHNT and YYREEE (reference sequence). The CDR3 is 15 amino acids. The V and J ends lost 7 bases and 0 bases respectively, with 11 bases between them. The CDR3 DNA reads TGTGCCAGCTCCCCGCAAAGCTCTGGGGCCAACGTCCTGACTTTC. Its protein is CASSPQSSGANVLTF.

This clonotype was recorded at least ten times. J is TRBJ2-5 and V is TRBV29-1; 9 bases match TRBD1. Germline assignment: CDR1 SQVTM and CDR2 ANQGSEA. The CDR3 is made up of 15 amino acids. J lost 4 bases, V lost 1 base, and 7 bases had no gene match. CDR3 coding DNA: TGCAGCGTTGAAGCAGACAGGGGGTCTGCAGAGACCCAGTACTTC. Its protein product is CSVEADRGSAETQYF.

This clonotype was observed a few times. The chain has TRBV9 and TRBJ2-1; 8 bases agree with TRBD2. The CDR3 contains 15 residues. Germline V gives CDR1 SGDLS, CDR2 YYNGEE. Trimming cost V 2 bases and J 6 bases; bases outside gene matches: 7. The CDR3: CASSVGTSSSNEQFF. The CDR3 DNA sequence: TGTGCCAGCAGCGTTGGGACTAGTTCCAGCAATGAGCAGTTCTTC.

This clonotype was picked up a small number of times. The chain links TRBV29-1 to TRBJ2-5; D gene ambiguous. The CDR3 totals 11 residues. The ends were cut back, 5 bases at V and 2 bases at J, with 6 bases in the middle. Germline assignment: CDR1 SQVTM and CDR2 ANQGSEA. The CDR3: CSVRQQETQYF. CDR3 sequence (DNA): TGCAGCGTTCGCCAGCAAGAGACCCAGTACTTC.

The CDR3 nucleotides read TGCGCCAGCAGCTTGGAAATGCGAGGCTACACCTTC. It translates to CASSLEMRGYTF. The chain recombines TRBV5-1 with TRBJ1-2; D is unresolved. This CDR3 has 12 amino acids. Trimming pared 0 bases from V and 8 bases from J, leaving 8 bases between. Germline values: CDR1 SGHRS, CDR2 YFSETQ. Drawing the rest from reference TRBV5-1 and TRBJ1-2, the complete variable domain is KAGVTQTPRYLIKTRGQQVTLSCSPISGHRSVSWYQQTPGQGLQFLFEYFSETQRNKGNFPGRFSGRQFSNSRSEMNVSTLELGDSALYLCASSLEMRGYTFGSGTRLTVV.

This clonotype was observed a single time. One end of the junction is discordant with germline, which a read error may explain. This chain uses TRBV5-1 with TRBJ1-1, with a possible D match to TRBD1 (5 bases). Germline-derived CDR1 and CDR2 are SGHRS and YFSETQ. This CDR3 is 13 amino acids long. CDR3 coding DNA: TGCGTCAGCAGCGATCAGGGAATGGCTGAAGCTTTCTTT. This encodes CVSSDQGMAEAFF.

This clonotype was counted a few times. V and J are TRBV18 and TRBJ2-6; D remains ambiguous. V was cut by 0 bases and J by 0 bases, with 9 bases left in between. The germline CDR1 and CDR2 sequences are KGHSH and LQKENI. The CDR3 runs to 17 residues. The DNA of the CDR3 is TGTGCCAGCTCACCACCCTCCAGCCTCTCTGGGGCCAACGTCCTGACTTTC. This sequence encodes CASSPPSSLSGANVLTF.

This clonotype was found many times. V is TRBV18 and J is TRBJ2-5, with TRBD1 matching over 9 bases. The length of the CDR3 is 13 residues. The trim removed 4 bases at V and 3 bases at J, leaving 0 bases unmatched. The germline gives CDR1 KGHSH, CDR2 LQKENI. The CDR3 protein is CASSRDREETQYF. The DNA for the CDR3 is TGTGCCAGCTCACGGGACAGGGAAGAGACCCAGTACTTC.

This clonotype has only a few counts. The CDR3 DNA reads as TGTGCCAGCAGCCTCCGGGACATCCAAGAGACCCAGTACTTC. This gives the protein CASSLRDIQETQYF. This chain joins TRBV5-4 and TRBJ2-5; tentative D call: TRBD1 (6 bases). Looked up from germline, CDR1 is SGHNT and CDR2 is YYREEE (reference sequence). V dropped 4 bases and J dropped 1 base, with 11 bases sitting between them. The CDR3 runs to 14 residues.

V and J are TRBV6-6 and TRBJ2-5, with 11 nucleotides matching TRBD2. In germline, CDR1 is MNHNY, CDR2 SVGAGI (reference sequence). J was trimmed by 1 base and V by 5 bases; bases with no gene match: 3. CDR3 length: 15 residues. The CDR3 protein is CASSAGTSGQETQYF. The DNA of the CDR3 is TGTGCCAGCAGTGCGGGGACTAGCGGCCAAGAGACCCAGTACTTC.

The CDR3 region has the DNA TGTGCCAGAAGGGGGCGGAGGGCCAAAAACATTCAGTACTTC. As protein: CARRGRRAKNIQYF. J is TRBJ2-4 and V is TRBV6-2 or TRBV6-3, with 7 nucleotides matching TRBD1. This CDR3 spans 14 amino acids. Germline trimming cut 9 bases from V and 1 base from J; bases unmatched to any gene: 6. Germline V gene lookup returns CDR1 MNHEY and CDR2 SVGEGT.

There are a few counts of this clonotype. The chain employs TRBV5-1 and TRBJ1-1; 7 nucleotides agree with TRBD1. Germline V gene data show CDR1 as SGHRS and CDR2 as YFSETQ. CDR3 size: 14 residues. V lost 3 bases and J lost 1; bases outside the gene matches: 3. The CDR3 region is CASSSGQTNTEAFF. The CDR3, as DNA: TGCGCCAGCAGCTCGGGACAGACGAACACTGAAGCTTTCTTT.